The source of this T cell receptor beta chain is a study of early T cells in non-severe SARS-CoV-2 infection. Whole-study context: Sequencing of bulk RNA from unsorted whole blood was done, without chain pairing.

The CDR3 sequence is 14 residues long. Germline V lookup: CDR1 SNHLY, CDR2 FYNNEI. Trimming left V 1 base short and J 7 bases short, with 10 bases between. Molecules of cDNA were individually given unique molecular identifiers that were attached to them. TCRdb re-called the 5' RACE reads through MiXCR, storing one row per CDR3 protein. In the table there are about 77,000 distinct CDR3 sequences, around 8.7% of which are singletons. The sample holds a few counts of this clonotype. This TCR was recovered from an adult who was a healthcare worker with PCR-confirmed SARS-CoV-2 infection or an uninfected control (not recorded which). V usage is TRBV2 and J usage is TRBJ2-2; D uncertain. Material: whole blood. The CDR3 nucleotides read TGTGCCAGCAGTGAAGACGGGCCCTACGGGGAGCTGTTTTTT. It translates to CASSEDGPYGELFF.